One and the same sample provided the 15 T cell receptor beta chains below, sequenced in a study of a mutant IDH1 vaccine in newly diagnosed glioma. Here immunoSEQ multiplex PCR was the method, and the copy in TCRdb shows in-frame clones only, minus some. The sample has roughly 38,000 clones, around 76% seen once. The sample's time point: week 23, last vaccination. It was 300 ug of mutant IDH1 20-mer peptide that made up each vaccine dose, given with topical imiquimod. These receptors' targets are unknown. The material sequenced was PBMCs, taken from a glioma patient whose treatment included an IDH1 peptide vaccine. These receptors originate from a woman in her 40s with glioma. Some clones in this sample may be carry-over from other donors' samples.

The chain carries TRBV6-1 and TRBJ2-1, with 8 bases identical to TRBD2. This CDR3 spans 14 amino acids. Per germline, CDR1 MNHNS and CDR2 SASEGT. V shed 4 bases, J shed 8 bases, and the junction held 7 bases outside the gene matches. CDR3 bases: TGTGCCAGCAGTGCGGCGGGAGGTAGGGATGAGCAGTTCTTC. The encoded protein is CASSAAGGRDEQFF.

The V gene is TRBV9, the J gene TRBJ2-2; a weak D match, TRBD1 (6 bases). Germline CDR1 reads SGDLS; CDR2 reads YYNGEE. The ends were cut back, 3 bases at V and 2 bases at J, with 11 bases in the middle. The CDR3 runs 15 residues. The CDR3 sequence is CASSALGGNTGELFF. The CDR3 DNA sequence: TGTGCCAGCAGCGCCTTAGGGGGAAACACCGGGGAGCTGTTTTTT.

The gene calls are TRBV10-3 and TRBJ2-2; 7 bases agree with TRBD1. J was trimmed by 7 bases and V by 6 bases; bases with no gene match: 2. The CDR3 covers 12 residues. Germline assignment: CDR1 ENHRY and CDR2 SYGVKD. This CDR3 reads CAIRGGIGELFF. For the CDR3, the DNA is TGTGCCATCAGAGGGGGCATCGGGGAGCTGTTTTTT.

The chain links TRBV5-1 to TRBJ2-3; 13 bases are a match to TRBD2. V shed 0 bases and J 1 base; nucleotides not matched to a gene: 2. Looked up from germline, CDR1 is SGHRS and CDR2 is YFSETQ. The CDR3 is 17 residues long. The chain's CDR3 is CASSLALAGGGTDTQYF. CDR3 coding DNA: TGCGCCAGCAGCTTGGCACTAGCGGGAGGGGGCACAGATACGCAGTATTTT.

This clone is medium-sized within its sample. The chain joins TRBV19 to TRBJ1-2, with unresolved D. CDR1 LNHDA and CDR2 SQIVND come from the germline V gene (reference sequence). V lost 6 bases and J 8 bases, leaving 13 bases between the germline ends. The CDR3 contains 12 residues. The CDR3 DNA is TGTGCCAGTAGGGAGGGTGCTGGAGGCTACACCTTC. Its protein product is CASREGAGGYTF.

The chain has TRBV9 and TRBJ2-1; D remains ambiguous. Trimming removed 0 bases from V and 8 bases from J, with 6 bases in between. Germline V lookup: CDR1 SGDLS, CDR2 YYNGEE. The length of the CDR3 is 12 residues. The chain's CDR3 is CASSVDADEQFF. The CDR3 nucleotides are TGTGCCAGCAGCGTAGATGCCGATGAGCAGTTCTTC.

The chain links TRBV2 to TRBJ1-1, with D maybe TRBD1 (5 bases). The V end lost 7 bases, the J end lost 2 bases, and 11 bases lay between the germline ends. The germline CDR1 and CDR2 sequences are SNHLY and FYNNEI. The CDR3 spans 13 residues. The DNA for the CDR3 is TGTGCCAGCATGGCGGGGGACAACACTGAAGCTTTCTTT. This sequence encodes CASMAGDNTEAFF. The entire variable domain, with the rest obtained from reference TRBV2 and TRBJ1-1, is as follows: EPEVTQTPSHQVTQMGQEVILRCVPISNHLYFYWYRQILGQKVEFLVSFYNNEISEKSEIFDDQFSVERPDGSNFTLKIRSTKLEDSAMYFCASMAGDNTEAFFGQGTRLTVV.

DNA for the CDR3: TGTGCCAGTAGTACGCCGCCCGGGACAGCCAATCAGCCCCAGCATTTT. Protein sequence: CASSTPPGTANQPQHF. V gene TRBV19 combines with J gene TRBJ1-5, with TRBD1 matching 7 bases. The trim removed 4 bases at V and 3 bases at J, leaving 9 bases unmatched. The V gene's germline CDR1 is LNHDA and CDR2 SQIVND (reference sequence). The CDR3 extends over 16 amino acids.

The chain carries TRBV7-2 and TRBJ2-5; D uncertain. The germline V and J ends were trimmed by 5 bases and 4 bases, with 14 bases remaining between them. The CDR3 sequence is 14 residues long. Per germline, CDR1 SGHTA and CDR2 FQGNSA. The CDR3 sequence is CASSLGGDGETQYF. Written as DNA, the CDR3 is TGTGCCAGCAGCCTCGGTGGGGATGGAGAGACCCAGTACTTC.

The genes are TRBV5-1 and TRBJ2-2; 10 nucleotides match TRBD1. This CDR3 has 15 amino acids. Trimming at V came to 4 bases and at J to 2 bases, leaving 2 bases not matched to a gene. Per the germline V gene, CDR1 is SGHRS and CDR2 is YFSETQ. This CDR3 reads CASSRDRGNTGELFF. DNA for the CDR3: TGCGCCAGCAGCAGGGACAGGGGAAACACCGGGGAGCTGTTTTTT. The entire variable domain, with the rest obtained from reference TRBV5-1 and TRBJ2-2, is as follows: KAGVTQTPRYLIKTRGQQVTLSCSPISGHRSVSWYQQTPGQGLQFLFEYFSETQRNKGNFPGRFSGRQFSNSRSEMNVSTLELGDSALYLCASSRDRGNTGELFFGEGSRLTVL.

The chain joins TRBV21-1 to TRBJ2-7; TRBD1 is the table's D call, not checked against the DNA. TRBV21-1 is a pseudogene. This CDR3 has 16 residues. The CDR3 nucleotides read TGTGCCAGCAGCAAAGTCTTCGCAGGGGGCCACCCACGAGCTTACTTC. Its translation is CASSKVFAGGHPRAYF.

The gene calls are TRBV6-5 and TRBJ2-3; D is unresolved. Germline-derived CDR1 and CDR2 are MNHEY and SVGAGI. This CDR3 is 14 amino acids long. V was shortened by 4 bases and J by 1 base, with 9 bases between the two germline ends. CDR3 sequence (DNA): TGTGCCAGCAGTTCCCCTTTGGGCACAGATACGCAGTATTTT. It encodes CASSSPLGTDTQYF.

The CDR3 region has the DNA TGTGCCAGCAAAGAGAGGGGGCGGGAGACCCAGTACTTC. Translation gives CASKERGRETQYF. The chain has TRBV6-5 and TRBJ2-5, with TRBD1 matching 7 bases. With 7 bases clipped from V and 5 bases from J, the junction kept 7 bases outside the gene matches. Germline loops: CDR1 MNHEY, CDR2 SVGAGI. This CDR3 spans 13 amino acids.

The gene calls are TRBV30 and TRBJ1-5; 9 positions agree with TRBD1. The germline gives CDR1 GTSNPN, CDR2 SVGIG (reference sequence). This CDR3 spans 14 amino acids. J lost 7 bases, V lost 3 bases, and 7 bases had no gene match. CDR3: CAWRDTGGGQPQHF. CDR3 in DNA: TGTGCCTGGAGGGATACAGGGGGCGGACAGCCCCAGCATTTT.

The chain joins TRBV7-9 to TRBJ2-2; the match to TRBD1 covers 7 bases. The CDR3 contains 15 residues. The junction had 7 bases not matched to a gene; V was cut back by 6 bases and J by 3 bases. Germline CDR1 and CDR2: SEHNR and FQNEAQ (reference sequence). The CDR3 loop is CASRGGREDTGELFF. CDR3 bases: TGTGCCAGCAGAGGGGGCAGAGAGGACACCGGGGAGCTGTTTTTT.